One and the same sample provided the 19 T cell receptor beta chains below, sequenced in a study of cytomegalovirus exposure and HLA in healthy donors. The PCR contained 60 Vbeta and 13 Jbeta primers. Generated by immunoSEQ multiplex PCR, the TCRdb table keeps only in-frame clones and is missing some. The sample has approximately 140,000 clones, approximately 82% seen once; the top ten hold under 3%. Sequenced: PBMCs. The source is a boy between 2 and 10 years old in good health and CMV-seronegative.

The chain recombines TRBV12-5 with TRBJ2-7; D is perhaps TRBD2 (5 bases). The germline V gene has CDR1 LGHNT and CDR2 FRNRAP. The length of the CDR3 is 15 residues. V shed 9 bases and J shed 0 bases, with 18 bases lying between them. CDR3 region: CASRGPGVLSYEQYF. The CDR3 DNA follows: TGTGCTAGCCGTGGCCCCGGGGTTCTCTCCTACGAGCAGTACTTC.

This clone was found a few times. This chain connects TRBV4-1 to TRBJ2-7, with 10 bases lining up with TRBD2. This CDR3 has 19 amino acids. V trimming: 3 bases; J trimming: 3 bases; junction bases outside the gene matches: 17. Per germline, CDR1 MGHRA and CDR2 YSYEKL. As DNA, the CDR3 is TGCGCCAGCAGCCAGTTCTTTAGCGGGAGGTTCTCCATTTACTACGAGCAGTACGTC. Protein sequence: CASSQFFSGRFSIYYEQYV.

The rearrangement uses TRBV5-1 and TRBJ2-1; tentatively, D is TRBD2 (5 bases). This CDR3 is 16 amino acids long. Germline assignment: CDR1 SGHRS and CDR2 YFSETQ. The V gene lost 4 bases and the J gene lost 1 base, with 15 bases spanning the gap. CDR3 loop: CASSPTSTRSYNEQFF. The CDR3 DNA reads as TGCGCCAGCAGCCCGACTTCTACTAGGTCCTACAATGAGCAGTTCTTC.

V and J are TRBV6-1 and TRBJ1-1, with D possibly TRBD1 on 6 matching bases. In germline, CDR1 is MNHNS, CDR2 SASEGT. There are 13 residues in the CDR3. The V and J ends lost 2 bases and 5 bases respectively, with 9 bases between them. CDR3 amino acids: CASSERGGTEAFF. CDR3 bases: TGTGCCAGCAGTGAAAGGGGGGGAACTGAAGCTTTCTTT.

This sequence joins TRBV10-3 and TRBJ2-2; D possibly corresponds to TRBD1 (7 bases). The CDR3 is 18 amino acids. Per the germline V gene, CDR1 is ENHRY and CDR2 is SYGVKD. V was clipped by 6 bases and J by 4 bases, with 24 bases between them. The CDR3 DNA is TGTGCCATCAGGCAGGGGGGCCCAATGCAGTGGGCCACCGGGGAGCTGTTTTTT. The encoded protein is CAIRQGGPMQWATGELFF.

CDR3 region: CASRGTGGTGELFF. CDR3 coding DNA: TGCGCCAGCAGGGGGACAGGGGGTACCGGGGAGCTGTTTTTT. The chain has TRBV5-1 and TRBJ2-2; 11 bases agree with TRBD1. Trimming took 5 bases from V and 5 from J; bases not matched to a gene: 2. Germline V gene sequence: CDR1 SGHRS, CDR2 YFSETQ. This CDR3 contains 14 residues.

The V call is TRBV2, the J call TRBJ2-4; 9 bases align to TRBD2. This CDR3 spans 16 amino acids. V was pared by 6 bases and J by 0 bases, with 6 bases of the junction left unmatched. The V gene's germline CDR1 is SNHLY and CDR2 FYNNEI. The CDR3: CASRASGTVAKNIQYF. The CDR3 DNA sequence: TGTGCCAGCAGGGCTAGCGGGACCGTAGCCAAAAACATTCAGTACTTC. Looking up the rest from reference TRBV2 and TRBJ2-4 gives the full variable domain: EPEVTQTPSHQVTQMGQEVILRCVPISNHLYFYWYRQILGQKVEFLVSFYNNEISEKSEIFDDQFSVERPDGSNFTLKIRSTKLEDSAMYFCASRASGTVAKNIQYFGAGTRLSVL.

This chain joins TRBV30 and TRBJ1-6; D gene unclear. This CDR3 spans 13 amino acids. Germline assignment: CDR1 GTSNPN and CDR2 SVGIG (reference sequence). The V and J ends lost 2 bases and 2 bases respectively, with 4 bases between them. This chain's CDR3 is CAWSSTYNSPLHF. In DNA, the CDR3 is TGTGCCTGGAGTTCTACCTATAATTCACCCCTCCACTTT.

The chain carries TRBV30 and TRBJ2-7, with D perhaps TRBD1 (5 bases). Looked up from germline, CDR1 is GTSNPN and CDR2 is SVGIG (reference sequence). CDR3 length equals 13 residues. Trimming removed 0 bases at V and 0 bases at J, with 6 bases between. CDR3 protein: CAWSVGASYEQYV. CDR3 in DNA: TGTGCCTGGAGTGTAGGGGCCTCCTACGAGCAGTACGTC.

The CDR3 region has the DNA TGTGCCAGCAGCTTAGGGACAGTAAACACTGAAGCTTTCTTT. Translation: CASSLGTVNTEAFF. The chain combines TRBV7-9 with TRBJ1-1, with D perhaps matching TRBD1 (6 bases). Trimming pared 1 base from V and 2 bases from J, leaving 8 bases between. CDR3 length: 14 amino acids. CDR1 SEHNR and CDR2 FQNEAQ come from the germline V gene (reference sequence).

V is TRBV7-8 and J is TRBJ1-5, with D possibly matching TRBD1 (5 bases). The CDR3 totals 16 residues. The V gene lost 4 bases and the J gene lost 3 bases, with 16 bases spanning the gap. The germline V gene has CDR1 SGHVS and CDR2 FQNEAQ. The CDR3 sequence: CASSSGLRGNNQPQHF. The CDR3 coding sequence is TGTGCCAGCAGCTCCGGCTTACGGGGGAACAATCAGCCCCAGCATTTT. The full variable domain, in which reference TRBV7-8 and TRBJ1-5 provide the parts outside the CDR3, is GAGVSQSPRYKVAKRGQDVALRCDPISGHVSLFWYQQALGQGPEFLTYFQNEAQLDKSGLPSDRFFAERPEGSVSTLKIQRTQQEDSAVYLCASSSGLRGNNQPQHFGDGTRLSIL.

This clone was observed a handful of times. The V and J genes are TRBV6-4 and TRBJ2-1; TRBD2 is a possible D gene (7 bases). The CDR3 extends over 15 amino acids. V was shortened by 4 bases and J by 2 bases, with 12 bases between the two germline ends. Looked up from germline, CDR1 is MRHNA and CDR2 is SNTAGT. CDR3 loop: CASSGDGGPYNEQFF. DNA for the CDR3: TGTGCCAGCAGTGGGGACGGGGGGCCCTACAATGAGCAGTTCTTC.

This clone was detected only once. V gene TRBV7-9 combines with J gene TRBJ1-6, with D maybe TRBD1 (5 bases). Trimming left V 5 bases short and J 0 bases short, with 17 bases between. The CDR3 consists of 18 residues. Germline V CDR1 and CDR2: SEHNR, FQNEAQ (reference sequence). CDR3 bases: TGTGCCAGCAGCCGCTCGACAGCTCTTAGCTCCTATAATTCACCCCTCCACTTT. Residues: CASSRSTALSSYNSPLHF.

The chain combines TRBV18 with TRBJ1-4, with 7 bases identical to TRBD1. With 6 bases clipped from V and 8 bases from J, the junction kept 6 bases outside the gene matches. Germline V CDR1 and CDR2: KGHSH, LQKENI. The CDR3 has 13 residues. Written as DNA, the CDR3 is TGTGCCAGCTCCCAGGGGGGCCGCGAAAAACTGTTTTTT. Encoded protein: CASSQGGREKLFF.

CDR3 protein: CASTPDRVRYEQYF. CDR3 coding DNA: TGTGCCAGCACGCCAGACAGGGTTCGGTACGAGCAGTACTTC. V usage is TRBV6-5 and J usage is TRBJ2-7; 7 positions match TRBD1. J gave up 4 bases and V 7 bases, and 10 bases lay outside the gene matches. The germline CDR1 and CDR2 sequences are MNHEY and SVGAGI. This CDR3 is 14 amino acids long.

The V gene is TRBV7-9, the J gene TRBJ2-3; D might be TRBD2 (5 bases). The CDR3 covers 15 residues. V was trimmed by 8 bases and J by 3 bases, leaving 18 bases between them. Per germline, CDR1 SEHNR and CDR2 FQNEAQ (reference sequence). CDR3 in DNA: TGTGCCAGCGGCGCGACCGGCGGCGGGACAGATACGCAGTATTTT. It encodes CASGATGGGTDTQYF.

The gene calls are TRBV9 and TRBJ2-7, with TRBD1 matching over 8 bases. CDR1 is SGDLS, CDR2 YYNGEE, per germline. Trimming took 4 bases from V and 1 from J; bases not matched to a gene: 10. This CDR3 has 16 residues. CDR3 sequence reads: CASSTWDRSNSYEQYV. CDR3 DNA: TGTGCCAGCAGCACCTGGGACAGGTCGAATTCCTACGAGCAGTACGTC.

CDR3 amino acids: CASSYGTPDAYEQYF. The CDR3, as DNA: TGTGCCAGCAGCTATGGGACACCCGACGCCTACGAGCAGTACTTC. This chain connects TRBV5-4 to TRBJ2-5; TRBD1 might be the D (6 bases). The J call could be wrong; TRBJ2-7 is a better fit for the DNA end. From germline, CDR1 is SGHNT and CDR2 YYREEE (reference sequence). The CDR3 contains 15 residues.

V gene TRBV19 combines with J gene TRBJ2-2; 8 bases map to TRBD2. The CDR3 has 16 amino acids. The J segment lost 7 bases and the V segment lost 1 base, leaving 8 bases of the junction unmatched. Germline CDR1 LNHDA, CDR2 SQIVND (reference sequence). CDR3: CASSIVGTSRVGELFF. DNA of the CDR3: TGTGCCAGTAGTATAGTTGGGACTAGTCGGGTCGGGGAGCTGTTTTTT.